Many counts were recorded for the clone carrying this TCR beta chain. Each CDR3 protein is one row after TCRdb ran MiXCR on the 5' RACE reads. This sample has tens of thousands of distinct CDR3 sequences, with 5% to 6.5% found just once. CDR3 length: 10 amino acids. Germline V gene data show CDR1 as SQVTM and CDR2 as ANQGSEA. The V and J ends lost 4 bases and 5 bases respectively, with 3 bases between them. This sample is drawn from a study of early T cells in non-severe SARS-CoV-2 infection. Study context: Sequencing of unsorted whole blood was done on bulk RNA, leaving chains unpaired.

The chain carries TRBV29-1 and TRBJ2-4; D unresolved. The sequence came from an adult who was a healthcare worker with PCR-confirmed SARS-CoV-2 infection or an uninfected control (not recorded which). The sequencing used whole blood, collected at baseline. The CDR3 sequence: CSVGENIQYF. DNA of the CDR3: TGCAGCGTTGGGGAAAACATTCAGTACTTC.